The 5 T cell receptor beta chains listed next were all sequenced from one sample in a study of T cells in narcolepsy. TCRdb keeps only in-frame clones here, not all; method: immunoSEQ multiplex PCR. The sample holds around 31,000 clones, roughly 73% seen once. Sample: CD45RA- memory CD4+ T cells from PBMCs. These TCRs come from a human donor with narcolepsy.

This clone is a singleton in its sample. The V and J genes are TRBV28 and TRBJ1-4, with 9 bases identical to TRBD1. Germline assignment: CDR1 MDHEN and CDR2 SYDVKM. The CDR3 has 13 residues. The trim removed 7 bases at V and 13 bases at J, leaving 10 bases unmatched. CDR3 nucleotide sequence: TGTGCCAGCATGGGGACAGGGTTTTCGGGACTGTTTTTT. It codes for CASMGTGFSGLFF.

J is TRBJ2-3 and V is TRBV2, with TRBD2 as a possible D gene (6 bases). This CDR3 contains 12 residues. Germline V gene sequence: CDR1 SNHLY, CDR2 FYNNEI. Trimming stripped 8 bases from V and 4 bases from J, with 10 bases between. As DNA, the CDR3 is TGTGCCAGCCGTAGGAGGGCAGATACGCAGTATTTT. As protein: CASRRRADTQYF.

The V gene is TRBV7-3, the J gene TRBJ2-3; D is unclear. In germline, CDR1 is SGHTA, CDR2 FQGTGA. With 7 bases removed from V and 6 bases from J, the gap between germline ends came to 8 bases. This CDR3 has 11 amino acids. CDR3 sequence (DNA): TGTGCCAGCACCTCCGGGGATACGCAGTATTTT. Protein: CASTSGDTQYF.

This chain connects TRBV6-6 to TRBJ1-5; D is uncertain. The CDR3 covers 14 residues. Germline lookup yields CDR1 MNHNY and CDR2 SVGAGI (reference sequence). With 6 bases removed from V and 2 bases from J, the gap between germline ends came to 11 bases. As DNA, the CDR3 is TGTGCCAGCAGGGAATCACTAGGCAATCAGCCCCAGCATTTT. It encodes CASRESLGNQPQHF.

This sequence joins TRBV6-1 and TRBJ1-2, with 7 nucleotides matching TRBD1. The CDR3 totals 14 residues. V lost 0 bases and J lost 3; bases outside the gene matches: 1. In germline, CDR1 is MNHNS, CDR2 SASEGT. In DNA form, the CDR3 reads TGTGCCAGCAGTGAAGCCGGGACAGACTATGGCTACACCTTC. Translation gives CASSEAGTDYGYTF.